The 2 T cell receptor beta chains below all came from one sample that was sequenced in a study of blood T cells in healthy people across ages. The second PCR ran about 7 to 12 cycles with a sample-barcoded 5' primer and J-beta primers. Each CDR3 protein is one row after TCRdb ran MiXCR on the 5' RACE reads. The table records hundreds of thousands of distinct CDR3 sequences, 40% to 50% of them present only once. The material sequenced was blood. The source is an older man in good health.

Comments on this clonotype: At one boundary the junction diverges from the germline segment, which might be a read error. The V call is TRBV12-3 or TRBV12-4, the J call TRBJ2-2, with TRBD2 as a possible D gene (6 bases). The CDR3 runs 12 residues. The CDR3 region has the DNA TGTGCCAGCAGTTCGGACACCGGGGAGGTGTTTTTT. It yields the protein CASSSDTGEVFF.

This clonotype was observed a handful of times. The V and J genes are TRBV12-3 or TRBV12-4 and TRBJ2-7; TRBD1 matches 9 bases. The length of the CDR3 is 15 residues. The trim removed 3 bases at V and 4 bases at J, leaving 7 bases unmatched. This CDR3 is CASSFSGQGWYEQYF. The CDR3 DNA is TGTGCCAGCAGTTTCTCGGGACAGGGCTGGTACGAGCAGTACTTC.